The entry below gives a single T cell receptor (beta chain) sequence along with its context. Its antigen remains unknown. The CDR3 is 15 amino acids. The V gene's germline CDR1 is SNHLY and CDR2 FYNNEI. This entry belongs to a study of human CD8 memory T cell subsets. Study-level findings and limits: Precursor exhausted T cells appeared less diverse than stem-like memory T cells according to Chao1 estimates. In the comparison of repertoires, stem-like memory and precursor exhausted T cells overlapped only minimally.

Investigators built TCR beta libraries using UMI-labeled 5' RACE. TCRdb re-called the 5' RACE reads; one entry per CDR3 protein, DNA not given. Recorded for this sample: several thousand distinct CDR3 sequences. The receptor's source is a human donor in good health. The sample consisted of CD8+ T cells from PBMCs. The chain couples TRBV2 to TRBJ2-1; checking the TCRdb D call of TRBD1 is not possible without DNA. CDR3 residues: CASSPTGGSYNEQFF.